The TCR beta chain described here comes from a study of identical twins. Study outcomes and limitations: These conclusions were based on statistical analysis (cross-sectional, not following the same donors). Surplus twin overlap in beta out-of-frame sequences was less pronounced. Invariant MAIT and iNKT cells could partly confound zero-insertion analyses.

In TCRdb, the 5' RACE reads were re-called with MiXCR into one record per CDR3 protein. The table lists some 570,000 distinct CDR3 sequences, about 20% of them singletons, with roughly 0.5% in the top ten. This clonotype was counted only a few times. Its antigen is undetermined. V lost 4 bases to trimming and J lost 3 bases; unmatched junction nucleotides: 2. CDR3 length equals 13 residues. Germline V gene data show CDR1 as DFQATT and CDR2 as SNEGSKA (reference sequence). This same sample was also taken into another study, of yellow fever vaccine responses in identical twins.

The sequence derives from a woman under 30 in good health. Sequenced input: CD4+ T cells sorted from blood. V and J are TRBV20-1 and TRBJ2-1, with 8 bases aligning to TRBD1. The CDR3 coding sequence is TGCAGTGCTATGACAGGGGTCTACAATGAGCAGTTCTTC. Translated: CSAMTGVYNEQFF.